This T cell receptor (beta chain) was recovered during a study of blood T cell repertoires in COVID-19. As for the study in general: PBMCs, B-cell-depleted T cells, or T cells provided the cDNA or gDNA that made up the material.

In the original processing: Amplified reference gene primers provided the basis for estimating nucleated cell counts. Assay: immunoSEQ multiplex PCR; the TCRdb copy retains only in-frame clones and omits some. V and J calls and clone size are as listed in that table; D and trimming were resolved from the DNA. The table lists roughly 250,000 clones, around 83% of them singletons. This TCR came from a woman in her fifties or sixties with acute or convalescent COVID-19. Sequenced input: peripheral blood.

The chain's CDR3 is CASSQEVTANYGYTF. CDR3 nucleotides: TGTGCCAGCAGCCAAGAAGTGACAGCAAACTATGGCTACACCTTC. The chain has TRBV4-2 and TRBJ1-2; the D gene is possibly TRBD1 (5 bases). The CDR3 has 15 amino acids. Germline values: CDR1 LGHNA, CDR2 YNFKEQ. V was pared by 0 bases and J by 2 bases, with 10 bases between.